These 9 T cell receptor beta chains originate from one sample sequenced in a study of identifying expanded T cells in peripheral blood. TCRdb's copy holds only in-frame clones and misses some; the assay was immunoSEQ multiplex PCR. The sample lists roughly 81,000 clones; roughly 84% were seen once. The sequenced sample was blood. These receptors came from a person between 18 and 69 years old in good health.

The chain uses TRBV20-1 and TRBJ2-5; D is undetermined. The germline gives CDR1 DFQATT, CDR2 SNEGSKA (reference sequence). The CDR3 length is 11 residues. Between the trimmed V and J ends, which lost 6 bases and 2 bases, there was a span of 7 bases. This chain's CDR3 is CSAIIQETQYF. The DNA of the CDR3 is TGCAGTGCCATCATACAAGAGACCCAGTACTTC.

The chain links TRBV28 to TRBJ1-1, with D possibly being TRBD1 (5 bases). The germline V gene has CDR1 MDHEN and CDR2 SYDVKM. The CDR3 spans 16 residues. Trimming pared 4 bases from V and 4 bases from J, leaving 19 bases between. The CDR3 reads CASSYRTGVLSTEAFF. CDR3 nucleotides: TGTGCCAGCAGTTACCGGACGGGGGTGTTGAGCACTGAAGCTTTCTTT. Based on the CDR3 plus reference TRBV28 and TRBJ1-1, the full variable domain is DVKVTQSSRYLVKRTGEKVFLECVQDMDHENMFWYRQDPGLGLRLIYFSYDVKMKEKGDIPEGYSVSREKKERFSLILESASTNQTSMYLCASSYRTGVLSTEAFFGQGTRLTVV.

The genes are TRBV7-2 and TRBJ2-5; no definite D call. The V gene's germline CDR1 is SGHTA and CDR2 FQGNSA. The CDR3 consists of 14 residues. V was pared by 1 base and J by 2 bases, with 8 bases between. In DNA, the CDR3 is TGTGCCAGCAGCTTAGGCCTAGTACAAGAGACCCAGTACTTC. Its translation is CASSLGLVQETQYF.

The chain uses TRBV27 and TRBJ1-2, with unresolved D. V lost 6 bases to trimming and J lost 1 base, with 9 bases between them. Per germline, CDR1 MNHEY and CDR2 SMNVEV (reference sequence). The CDR3 runs 13 residues. The CDR3 protein is CASRPFNNYGYTF. The CDR3 DNA is TGTGCCAGCAGGCCCTTTAATAACTATGGCTACACCTTC.

The CDR3 DNA follows: TGTGCCAGCAGTTACTCCGCAGGGGAAGGTGGAAACACCATATATTTT. Its translation: CASSYSAGEGGNTIYF. V gene TRBV6-5 combines with J gene TRBJ1-3, with D perhaps matching TRBD1 (6 bases). CDR3 length equals 16 residues. The germline V gene encodes CDR1 MNHEY and CDR2 SVGAGI. Deletions cut 0 bases from V and 3 bases from J, with 12 bases between.

The V gene is TRBV25-1, the J gene TRBJ2-1, with D tentatively TRBD1 or TRBD2 (5 bases each). V gave up 5 bases and J gave up 5 bases, with 10 bases separating them. CDR3 length: 13 residues. Germline V gene sequence: CDR1 MGHDK, CDR2 SYGVNS. The CDR3 reads CASSWGSHNEQFF. CDR3 nucleotides: TGTGCCAGCAGTTGGGGGTCCCACAATGAGCAGTTCTTC. The full variable domain, its missing parts supplied by reference TRBV25-1 and TRBJ2-1, is EADIYQTPRYLVIGTGKKITLECSQTMGHDKMYWYQQDPGMELHLIHYSYGVNSTEKGDLSSESTVSRIRTEHFPLTLESARPSHTSQYLCASSWGSHNEQFFGPGTRLTVL.

This chain links TRBV21-1 with TRBJ2-7; the DNA was not used to check the table's D call, TRBD1. TRBV21-1 corresponds to a pseudogene. This CDR3 has 15 amino acids. CDR3 DNA: TGTGCCAGCAGCAAAGTGGGGACAGGGCCCTACGAGCAGTACTTC. Translated: CASSKVGTGPYEQYF.

The rearrangement uses TRBV29-1 and TRBJ1-1, with D perhaps matching TRBD1 (6 bases). The germline CDR1 and CDR2 sequences are SQVTM and ANQGSEA. CDR3 length: 14 amino acids. V was cut by 3 bases and J by 1 base, with 12 bases left in between. The CDR3 nucleotides are TGCAGCGTTGATAGCTCGACAGGGAACACTGAAGCTTTCTTT. This encodes CSVDSSTGNTEAFF.

The sample holds one count of this clone. The chain couples TRBV6-1 to TRBJ2-5; D is ambiguous. The CDR3 covers 12 residues. Germline lookup yields CDR1 MNHNS and CDR2 SASEGT. V gave up 8 bases and J gave up 5 bases, with 12 bases separating them. CDR3 DNA: TGTGCCAGCTTTGTCCCTGCTGAGACCCAGTACTTC. As protein: CASFVPAETQYF.